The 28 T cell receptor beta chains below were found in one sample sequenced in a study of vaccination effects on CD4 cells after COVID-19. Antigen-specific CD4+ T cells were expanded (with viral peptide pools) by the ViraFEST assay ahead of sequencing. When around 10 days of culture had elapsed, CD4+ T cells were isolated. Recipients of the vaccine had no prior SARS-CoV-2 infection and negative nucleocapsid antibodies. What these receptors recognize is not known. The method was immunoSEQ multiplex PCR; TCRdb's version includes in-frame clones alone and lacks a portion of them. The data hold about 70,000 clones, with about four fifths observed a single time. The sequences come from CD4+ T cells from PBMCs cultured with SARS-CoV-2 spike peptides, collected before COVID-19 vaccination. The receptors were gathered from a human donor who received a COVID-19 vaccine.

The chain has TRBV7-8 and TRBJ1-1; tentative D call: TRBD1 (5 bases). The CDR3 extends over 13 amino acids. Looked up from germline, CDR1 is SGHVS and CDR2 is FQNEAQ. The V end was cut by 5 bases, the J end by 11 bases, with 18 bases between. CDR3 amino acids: CASSATGGAHAFF. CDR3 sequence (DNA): TGTGCCAGCAGCGCTACAGGAGGAGCTCATGCTTTCTTT.

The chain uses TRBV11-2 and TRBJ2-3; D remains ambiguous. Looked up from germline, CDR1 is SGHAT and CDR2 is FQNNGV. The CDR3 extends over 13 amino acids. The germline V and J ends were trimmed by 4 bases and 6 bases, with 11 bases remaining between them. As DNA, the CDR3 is TGTGCCAGCAGCTCCGACTCCGGTGATACGCAGTATTTT. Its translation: CASSSDSGDTQYF.

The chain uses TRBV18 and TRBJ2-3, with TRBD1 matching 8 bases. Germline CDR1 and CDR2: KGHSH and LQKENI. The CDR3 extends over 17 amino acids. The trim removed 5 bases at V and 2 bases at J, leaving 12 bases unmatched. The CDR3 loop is CASSFSLVRGPTDTQYF. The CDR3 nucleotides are TGTGCCAGCTCATTCTCCTTGGTCAGGGGGCCCACAGATACGCAGTATTTT.

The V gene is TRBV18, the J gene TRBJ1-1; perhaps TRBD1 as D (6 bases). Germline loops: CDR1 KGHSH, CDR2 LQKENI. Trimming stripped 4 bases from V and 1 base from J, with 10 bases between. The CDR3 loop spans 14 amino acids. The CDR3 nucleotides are TGTGCCAGCTCACAAGGACAGCAGAACACTGAAGCTTTCTTT. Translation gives CASSQGQQNTEAFF.

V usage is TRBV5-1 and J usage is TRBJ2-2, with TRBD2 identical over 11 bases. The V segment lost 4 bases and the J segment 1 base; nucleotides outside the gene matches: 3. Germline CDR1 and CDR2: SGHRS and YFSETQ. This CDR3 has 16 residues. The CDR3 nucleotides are TGCGCCAGCAGCCCCGGGACTAGCGGGAACACCGGGGAGCTGTTTTTT. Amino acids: CASSPGTSGNTGELFF.

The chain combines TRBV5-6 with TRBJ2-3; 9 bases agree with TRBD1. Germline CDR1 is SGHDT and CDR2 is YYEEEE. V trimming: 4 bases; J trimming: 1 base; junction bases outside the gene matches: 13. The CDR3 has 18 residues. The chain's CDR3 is CASSGGRAGTGRTDTQYF. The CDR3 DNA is TGTGCCAGCAGCGGGGGGAGGGCCGGGACAGGGCGCACAGATACGCAGTATTTT.

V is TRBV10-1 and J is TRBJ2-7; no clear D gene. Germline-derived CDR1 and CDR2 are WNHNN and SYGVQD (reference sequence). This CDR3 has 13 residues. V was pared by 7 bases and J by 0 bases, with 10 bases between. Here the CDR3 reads CASTSRSSYEQYV. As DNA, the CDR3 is TGCGCCAGCACCTCGCGGAGCTCCTACGAGCAGTACGTC.

CDR3 in amino acids: CAISESAGASNQPQHF. As DNA, the CDR3 is TGTGCCATCAGTGAGTCGGCAGGTGCGAGCAATCAGCCCCAGCATTTT. The chain employs TRBV10-3 and TRBJ1-5, with D unclear. Germline V gives CDR1 ENHRY, CDR2 SYGVKD. The CDR3 length is 16 residues. Trimming removed 0 bases at V and 1 base at J, with 10 bases between.

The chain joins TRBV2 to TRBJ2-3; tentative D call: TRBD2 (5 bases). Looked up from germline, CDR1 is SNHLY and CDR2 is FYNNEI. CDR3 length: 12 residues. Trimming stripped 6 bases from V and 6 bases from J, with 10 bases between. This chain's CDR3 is CASRAETDTQYF. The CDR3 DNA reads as TGTGCCAGCAGAGCGGAAACTGATACGCAGTATTTT.

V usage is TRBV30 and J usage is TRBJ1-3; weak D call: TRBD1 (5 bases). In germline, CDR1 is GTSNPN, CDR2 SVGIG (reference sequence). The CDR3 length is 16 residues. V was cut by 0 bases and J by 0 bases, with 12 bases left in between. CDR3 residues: CAWSVKQGVSGNTIYF. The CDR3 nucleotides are TGTGCCTGGAGTGTAAAGCAGGGCGTCTCTGGAAACACCATATATTTT.

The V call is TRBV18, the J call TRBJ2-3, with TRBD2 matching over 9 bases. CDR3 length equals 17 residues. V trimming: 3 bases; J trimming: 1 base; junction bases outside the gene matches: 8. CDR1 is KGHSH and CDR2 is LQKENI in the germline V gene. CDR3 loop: CASSPRVAGDRTDTQYF. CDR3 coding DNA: TGTGCCAGCTCACCCCGGGTAGCGGGGGACCGCACAGATACGCAGTATTTT.

The CDR3 protein is CASSLLTGLGTEAFF. The CDR3, as DNA: TGTGCCAGCAGCTTGTTGACAGGGCTTGGCACTGAAGCTTTCTTT. This chain joins TRBV11-2 and TRBJ1-1, with 7 bases that match TRBD1. CDR3 length equals 15 residues. In germline, CDR1 is SGHAT, CDR2 FQNNGV. Unmatched junction bases numbered 8, after V lost 3 bases and J lost 4 bases. Variable domain in full (rest from reference TRBV11-2 and TRBJ1-1): EAGVAQSPRYKIIEKRQSVAFWCNPISGHATLYWYQQILGQGPKLLIQFQNNGVVDDSQLPKDRFSAERLKGVDSTLKIQPAKLEDSAVYLCASSLLTGLGTEAFFGQGTRLTVV.

The CDR3 reads CASSKSRSPGVGANVLTF. DNA of the CDR3: TGTGCCAGCAGCAAAAGTCGTTCCCCGGGCGTTGGGGCCAACGTCCTGACTTTC. The V gene is TRBV21-1, the J gene TRBJ2-6. TRBV21-1 is labeled a pseudogene. The CDR3 spans 18 residues.

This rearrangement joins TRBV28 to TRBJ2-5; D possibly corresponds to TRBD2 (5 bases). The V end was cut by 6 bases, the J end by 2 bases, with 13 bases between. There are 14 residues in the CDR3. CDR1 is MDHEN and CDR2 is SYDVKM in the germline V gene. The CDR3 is CASSRRTGQETQYF. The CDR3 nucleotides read TGTGCCAGCAGCCGGAGGACGGGTCAAGAGACCCAGTACTTC. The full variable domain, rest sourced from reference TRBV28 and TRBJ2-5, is DVKVTQSSRYLVKRTGEKVFLECVQDMDHENMFWYRQDPGLGLRLIYFSYDVKMKEKGDIPEGYSVSREKKERFSLILESASTNQTSMYLCASSRRTGQETQYFGPGTRLLVL.

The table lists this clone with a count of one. CDR3 residues: CASSPSGGEQFF. The CDR3 nucleotides are TGTGCCAGCTCACCAAGCGGGGGAGAGCAGTTCTTC. The chain joins TRBV18 to TRBJ2-1; 8 bases are a match to TRBD2. The V gene end was trimmed by 2 bases and the J gene end by 10 bases; junction bases not matched to a gene: 1. Germline V CDR1 and CDR2: KGHSH, LQKENI. The CDR3 spans 12 residues.

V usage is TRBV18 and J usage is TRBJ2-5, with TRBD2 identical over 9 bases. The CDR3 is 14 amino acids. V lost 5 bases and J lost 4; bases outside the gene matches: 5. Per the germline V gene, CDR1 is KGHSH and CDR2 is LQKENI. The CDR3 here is CASSVAGAGETQYF. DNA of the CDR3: TGTGCCAGCTCAGTAGCGGGGGCAGGAGAGACCCAGTACTTC.

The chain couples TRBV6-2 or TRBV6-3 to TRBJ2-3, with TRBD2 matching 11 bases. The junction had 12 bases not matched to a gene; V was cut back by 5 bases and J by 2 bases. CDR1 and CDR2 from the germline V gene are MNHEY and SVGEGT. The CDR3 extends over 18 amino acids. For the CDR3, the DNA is TGTGCCAGCAGTCGCCATACTAGCGGGGGAACCCTCACAGATACGCAGTATTTT. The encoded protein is CASSRHTSGGTLTDTQYF.

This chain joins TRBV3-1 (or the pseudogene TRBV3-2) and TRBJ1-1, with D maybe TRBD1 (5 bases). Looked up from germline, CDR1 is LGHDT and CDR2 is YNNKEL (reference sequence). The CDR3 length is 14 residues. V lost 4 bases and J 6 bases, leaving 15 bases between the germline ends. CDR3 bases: TGTGCCAGCAGCCGACTTACAGGCGGCGCTGAAGCTTTCTTT. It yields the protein CASSRLTGGAEAFF.

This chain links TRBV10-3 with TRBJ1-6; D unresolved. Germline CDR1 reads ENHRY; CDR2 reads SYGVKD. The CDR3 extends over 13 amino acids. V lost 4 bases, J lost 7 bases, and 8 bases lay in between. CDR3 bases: TGTGCCATCAGTGCTAACGGGAATTCACCCCTCCACTTT. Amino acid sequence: CAISANGNSPLHF.

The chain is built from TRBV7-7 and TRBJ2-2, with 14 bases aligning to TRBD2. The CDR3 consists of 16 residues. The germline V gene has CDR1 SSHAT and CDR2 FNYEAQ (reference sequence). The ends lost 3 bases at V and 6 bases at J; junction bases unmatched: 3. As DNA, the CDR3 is TGTGCCAGCAGCTTTACGACTAGCGGGGGGGCCGGGGAGCTGTTTTTT. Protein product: CASSFTTSGGAGELFF.

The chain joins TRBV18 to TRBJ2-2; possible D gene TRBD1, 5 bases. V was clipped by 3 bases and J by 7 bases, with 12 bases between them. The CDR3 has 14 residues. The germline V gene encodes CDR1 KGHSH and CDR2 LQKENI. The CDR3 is CASSPRKGLGELFF. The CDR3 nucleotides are TGTGCCAGCTCACCTCGCAAGGGGCTCGGGGAGCTGTTTTTT.

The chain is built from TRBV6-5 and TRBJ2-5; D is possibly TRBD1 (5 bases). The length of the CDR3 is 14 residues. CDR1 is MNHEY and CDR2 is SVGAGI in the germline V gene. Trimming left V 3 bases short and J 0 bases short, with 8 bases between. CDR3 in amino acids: CASSYQGYQETQYF. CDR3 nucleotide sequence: TGTGCCAGCAGTTATCAGGGTTACCAAGAGACCCAGTACTTC.

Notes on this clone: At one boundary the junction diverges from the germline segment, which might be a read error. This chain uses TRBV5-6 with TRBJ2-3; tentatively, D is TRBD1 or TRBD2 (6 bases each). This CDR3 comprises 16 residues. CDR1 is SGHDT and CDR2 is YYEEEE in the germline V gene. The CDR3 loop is CASSSYRGPSTNTQYF. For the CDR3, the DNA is TGTGCCAGCAGCTCTTATCGGGGGCCGAGCACAAATACGCAGTATTTT.

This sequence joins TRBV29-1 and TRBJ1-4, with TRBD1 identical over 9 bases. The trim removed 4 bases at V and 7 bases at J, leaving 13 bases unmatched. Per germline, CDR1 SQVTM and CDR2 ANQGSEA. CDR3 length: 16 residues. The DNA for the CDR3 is TGCAGCGTTGGAGGAAAGCTCGGGACAGGGAGTGAAAAACTGTTTTTT. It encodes CSVGGKLGTGSEKLFF.

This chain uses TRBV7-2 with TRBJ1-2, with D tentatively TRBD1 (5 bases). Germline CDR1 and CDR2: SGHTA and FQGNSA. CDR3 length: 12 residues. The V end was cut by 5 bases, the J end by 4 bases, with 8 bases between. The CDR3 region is CASSTTGYGYTF. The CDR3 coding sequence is TGTGCCAGCAGCACTACAGGCTATGGCTACACCTTC.

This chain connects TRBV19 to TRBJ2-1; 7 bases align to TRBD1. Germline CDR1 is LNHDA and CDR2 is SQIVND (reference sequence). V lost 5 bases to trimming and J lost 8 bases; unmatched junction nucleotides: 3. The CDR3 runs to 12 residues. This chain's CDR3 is CASSATGDEQFF. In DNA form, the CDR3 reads TGTGCCAGTAGTGCCACAGGGGATGAGCAGTTCTTC. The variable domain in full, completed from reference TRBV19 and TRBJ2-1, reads DGGITQSPKYLFRKEGQNVTLSCEQNLNHDAMYWYRQDPGQGLRLIYYSQIVNDFQKGDIAEGYSVSREKKESFPLTVTSAQKNPTAFYLCASSATGDEQFFGPGTRLTVL.

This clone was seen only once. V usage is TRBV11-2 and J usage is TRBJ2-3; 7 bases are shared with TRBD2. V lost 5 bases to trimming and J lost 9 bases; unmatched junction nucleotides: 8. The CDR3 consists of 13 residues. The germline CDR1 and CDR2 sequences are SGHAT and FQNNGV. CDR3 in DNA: TGTGCCAGCAGCCGACTCGAGACTAGCACGCAGTATTTT. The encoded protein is CASSRLETSTQYF. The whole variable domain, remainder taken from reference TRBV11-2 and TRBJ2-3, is EAGVAQSPRYKIIEKRQSVAFWCNPISGHATLYWYQQILGQGPKLLIQFQNNGVVDDSQLPKDRFSAERLKGVDSTLKIQPAKLEDSAVYLCASSRLETSTQYFGPGTRLTVL.

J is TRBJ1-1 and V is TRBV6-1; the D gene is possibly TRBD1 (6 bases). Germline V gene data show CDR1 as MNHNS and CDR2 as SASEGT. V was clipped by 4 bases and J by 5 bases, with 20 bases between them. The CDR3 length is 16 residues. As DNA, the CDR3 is TGTGCCAGCAGTGCGGGAGGGGGGAGGGCGCGGACTGAAGCTTTCTTT. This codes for CASSAGGGRARTEAFF.